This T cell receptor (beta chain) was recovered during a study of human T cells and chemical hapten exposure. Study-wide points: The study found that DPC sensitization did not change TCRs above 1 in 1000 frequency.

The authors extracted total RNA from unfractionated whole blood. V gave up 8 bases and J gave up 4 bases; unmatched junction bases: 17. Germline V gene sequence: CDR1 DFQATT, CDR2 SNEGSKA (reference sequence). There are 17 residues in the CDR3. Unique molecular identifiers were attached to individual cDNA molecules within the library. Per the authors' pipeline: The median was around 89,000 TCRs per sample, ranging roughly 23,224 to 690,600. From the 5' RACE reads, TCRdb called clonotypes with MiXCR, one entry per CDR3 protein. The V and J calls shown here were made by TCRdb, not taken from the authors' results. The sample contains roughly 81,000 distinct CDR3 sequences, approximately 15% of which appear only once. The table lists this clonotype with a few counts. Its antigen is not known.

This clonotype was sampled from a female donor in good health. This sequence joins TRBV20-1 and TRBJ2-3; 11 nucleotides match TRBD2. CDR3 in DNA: TGCAGTCCCGGCCGGGCTAGCGGGAGGATGGGCCCAGATACGCAGTATTTT. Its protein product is CSPGRASGRMGPDTQYF.